These 8 T cell receptor beta chains were all obtained from the same sample, sequenced in a study of T cell responses to AZD1222 COVID-19 vaccine. Sequenced by immunoSEQ multiplex PCR; TCRdb stores in-frame clones only, minus some. The sample contains roughly 170,000 clones, around 90% of which appear only once. Here the sequenced sample was peripheral blood, taken on day 0 of AZD1222 vaccination. These receptors were taken from an adult in good health.

J is TRBJ1-5 and V is TRBV7-2, with D possibly TRBD1 on 5 matching bases. The CDR3 consists of 15 residues. Between the trimmed V and J ends, which lost 5 bases and 3 bases, there was a span of 14 bases. The germline V gene encodes CDR1 SGHTA and CDR2 FQGNSA. CDR3 region: CASSPLGGSNQPQHF. Here the CDR3 DNA reads TGTGCCAGCAGCCCACTCGGGGGATCCAATCAGCCCCAGCATTTT.

A single count supports this clone. Here the CDR3 DNA reads TGTGCCAGCAGCCAATGGAGGGGTGGGCGCACTGAAGCTTTCTTT. It is translated as CASSQWRGGRTEAFF. The chain couples TRBV3-1 (or the pseudogene TRBV3-2) to TRBJ1-1; the D gene is possibly TRBD1 (5 bases). Trimming pared 2 bases from V and 4 bases from J, leaving 14 bases between. Germline CDR1 is LGHDT and CDR2 is YNNKEL (reference sequence). The CDR3 totals 15 residues.

The chain has TRBV28 and TRBJ1-5; D remains unclear. Trimming stripped 10 bases from V and 2 bases from J, with 9 bases between. The germline V gene has CDR1 MDHEN and CDR2 SYDVKM. The CDR3 runs 12 residues. The chain's CDR3 is CATNQGNQPQHF. The CDR3 DNA is TGTGCCACCAACCAGGGCAATCAGCCCCAGCATTTT. The full variable domain, with the rest looked up from reference TRBV28 and TRBJ1-5, is DVKVTQSSRYLVKRTGEKVFLECVQDMDHENMFWYRQDPGLGLRLIYFSYDVKMKEKGDIPEGYSVSREKKERFSLILESASTNQTSMYLCATNQGNQPQHFGDGTRLSIL.

The V call is TRBV24-1, the J call TRBJ2-1; D gene uncertain. V lost 4 bases and J lost 1, with 10 bases in between. The germline gives CDR1 KGHDR, CDR2 SFDVKD. The CDR3 loop spans 15 amino acids. CDR3 residues: CATSEGTPSYNEQFF. CDR3 bases: TGTGCCACCAGTGAGGGAACCCCGTCCTACAATGAGCAGTTCTTC.

J is TRBJ1-2 and V is TRBV2; 7 bases are shared with TRBD1. Unmatched junction bases numbered 5, after V lost 2 bases and J lost 5 bases. The germline gives CDR1 SNHLY, CDR2 FYNNEI. The CDR3 has 14 amino acids. CDR3 in DNA: TGTGCCAGCAGTGAATGGGACAGAAGATATGGCTACACCTTC. Protein product: CASSEWDRRYGYTF.

This sequence joins TRBV12-3 or TRBV12-4 and TRBJ1-3; 7 bases align to TRBD1. The CDR3 consists of 13 residues. The V and J ends lost 4 bases and 4 bases, in that order; junction bases with no gene match: 1. DNA of the CDR3: TGTGCCAGCAGTTGGGACAGCGGAAACACCATATATTTT. Amino acid sequence: CASSWDSGNTIYF.

The gene calls are TRBV19 and TRBJ1-5; 8 bases match TRBD1. With V trimmed by 5 bases and J by 2 bases, 2 bases remained unmatched. Looked up from germline, CDR1 is LNHDA and CDR2 is SQIVND (reference sequence). The CDR3 runs 14 residues. The CDR3: CASSLQGGNQPQHF. CDR3 coding DNA: TGTGCCAGTAGTTTACAGGGGGGCAATCAGCCCCAGCATTTT. Complete variable domain (other parts from reference TRBV19 and TRBJ1-5): DGGITQSPKYLFRKEGQNVTLSCEQNLNHDAMYWYRQDPGQGLRLIYYSQIVNDFQKGDIAEGYSVSREKKESFPLTVTSAQKNPTAFYLCASSLQGGNQPQHFGDGTRLSIL.

The chain combines TRBV7-9 with TRBJ1-4, with a weak D call TRBD1 (5 bases). This CDR3 spans 14 amino acids. V was clipped by 3 bases and J by 8 bases, with 13 bases between them. Germline CDR1 reads SEHNR; CDR2 reads FQNEAQ (reference sequence). The CDR3, as DNA: TGTGCCAGCAGCTTGGGGGACCGAAGGGAAAAACTGTTTTTT. Its protein product is CASSLGDRREKLFF.